This paragraph reports one T cell receptor beta chain. Antigen: not known. This entry comes from a study of CD8 T cells in ankylosing spondylitis. Study-wide results and limits: Disease-associated clones were reportedly significantly overrepresented in matched ankylosing spondylitis synovial fluid.

TCRdb re-called the 5' RACE reads with MiXCR, one entry per CDR3 protein. The table records approximately 250,000 distinct CDR3 sequences, approximately 30% of them present only once. The CDR3 runs 15 residues. Germline V gene sequence: CDR1 MGHRA, CDR2 YSYEKL. The ends lost 3 bases at V and 5 bases at J; junction bases unmatched: 1. The material sequenced was blood, either unsorted or a sorted T cell fraction (not recorded which). The sequence derives from a male donor with ankylosing spondylitis or in good health (not recorded which). This chain uses TRBV4-1 with TRBJ1-6; 10 bases map to TRBD1. The CDR3 here is CASSQGTGDNSPLHF. Here the CDR3 DNA reads TGCGCCAGCAGCCAGGGGACAGGGGATAATTCACCCCTCCACTTT.